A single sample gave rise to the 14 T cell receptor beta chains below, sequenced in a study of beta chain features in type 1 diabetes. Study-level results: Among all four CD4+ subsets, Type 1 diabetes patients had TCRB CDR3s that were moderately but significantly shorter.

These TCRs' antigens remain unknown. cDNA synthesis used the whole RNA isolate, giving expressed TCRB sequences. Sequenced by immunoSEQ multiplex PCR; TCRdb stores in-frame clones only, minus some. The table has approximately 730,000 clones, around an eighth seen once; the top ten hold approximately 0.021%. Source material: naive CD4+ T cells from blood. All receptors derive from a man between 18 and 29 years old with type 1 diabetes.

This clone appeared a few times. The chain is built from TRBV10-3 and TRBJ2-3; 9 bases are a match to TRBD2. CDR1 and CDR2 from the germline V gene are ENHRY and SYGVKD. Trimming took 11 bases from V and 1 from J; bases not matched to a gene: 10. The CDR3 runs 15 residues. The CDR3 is CASRWASGGTDTQYF. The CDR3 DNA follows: TGTGCCTCCCGATGGGCTAGCGGGGGCACAGATACGCAGTATTTT.

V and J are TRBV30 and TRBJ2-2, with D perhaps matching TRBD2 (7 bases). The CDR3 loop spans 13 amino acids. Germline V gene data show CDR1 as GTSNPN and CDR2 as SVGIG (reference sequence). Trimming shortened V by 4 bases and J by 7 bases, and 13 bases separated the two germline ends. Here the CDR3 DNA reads TGTGCCTGGAACGGGGGGCATGTCGGGGAGCTGTTTTTT. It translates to CAWNGGHVGELFF.

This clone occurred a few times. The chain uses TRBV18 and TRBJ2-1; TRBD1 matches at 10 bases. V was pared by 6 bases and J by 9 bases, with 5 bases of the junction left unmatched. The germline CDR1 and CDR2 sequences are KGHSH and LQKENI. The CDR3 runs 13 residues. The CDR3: CASSGTGDFEQFF. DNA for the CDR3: TGTGCCAGCTCCGGGACAGGGGATTTTGAGCAGTTCTTC.

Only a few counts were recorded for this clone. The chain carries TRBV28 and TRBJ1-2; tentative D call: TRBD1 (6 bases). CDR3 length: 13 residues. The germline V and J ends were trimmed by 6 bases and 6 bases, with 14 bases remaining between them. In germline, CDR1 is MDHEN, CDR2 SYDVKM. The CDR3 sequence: CASSWDTPNGYTF. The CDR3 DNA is TGTGCCAGCAGCTGGGACACACCCAATGGCTACACCTTC.

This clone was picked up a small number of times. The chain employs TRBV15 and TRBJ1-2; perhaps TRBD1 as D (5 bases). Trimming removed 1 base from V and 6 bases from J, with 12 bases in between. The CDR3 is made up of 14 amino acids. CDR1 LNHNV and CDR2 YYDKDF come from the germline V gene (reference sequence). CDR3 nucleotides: TGTGCCACCAGCAGAGGAGGCAGGGTGGATGGCTACACCTTC. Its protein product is CATSRGGRVDGYTF. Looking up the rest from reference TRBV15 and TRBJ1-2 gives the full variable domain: DAMVIQNPRYQVTQFGKPVTLSCSQTLNHNVMYWYQQKSSQAPKLLFHYYDKDFNNEADTPDNFQSRRPNTSFCFLDIRSPGLGDTAMYLCATSRGGRVDGYTFGSGTRLTVV.

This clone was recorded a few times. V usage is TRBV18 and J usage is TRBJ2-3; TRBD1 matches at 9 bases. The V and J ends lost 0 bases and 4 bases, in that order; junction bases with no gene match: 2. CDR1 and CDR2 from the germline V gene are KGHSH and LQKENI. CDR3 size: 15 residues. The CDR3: CASSPPDRGPDTQYF. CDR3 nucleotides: TGTGCCAGCTCACCACCGGACAGGGGACCAGATACGCAGTATTTT.

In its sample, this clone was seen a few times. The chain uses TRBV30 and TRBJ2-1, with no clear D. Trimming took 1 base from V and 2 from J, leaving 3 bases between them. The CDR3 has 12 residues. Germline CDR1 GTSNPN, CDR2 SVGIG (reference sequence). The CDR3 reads CAWSGPYNEQFF. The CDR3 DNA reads TGTGCCTGGAGTGGGCCCTACAATGAGCAGTTCTTC.

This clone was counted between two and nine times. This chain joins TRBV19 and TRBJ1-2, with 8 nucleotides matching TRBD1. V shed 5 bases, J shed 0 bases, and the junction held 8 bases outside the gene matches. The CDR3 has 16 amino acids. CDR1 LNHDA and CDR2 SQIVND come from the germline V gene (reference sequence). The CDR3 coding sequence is TGTGCCAGTAGTCCCCTCGGACAGGGAGCTAACTATGGCTACACCTTC. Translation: CASSPLGQGANYGYTF.

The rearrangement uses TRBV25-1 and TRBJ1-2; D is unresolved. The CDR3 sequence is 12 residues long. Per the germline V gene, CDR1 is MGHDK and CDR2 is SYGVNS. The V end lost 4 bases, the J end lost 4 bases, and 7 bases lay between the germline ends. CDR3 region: CASSGQTYGYTF. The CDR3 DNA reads TGTGCCAGCAGTGGGCAAACCTATGGCTACACCTTC.

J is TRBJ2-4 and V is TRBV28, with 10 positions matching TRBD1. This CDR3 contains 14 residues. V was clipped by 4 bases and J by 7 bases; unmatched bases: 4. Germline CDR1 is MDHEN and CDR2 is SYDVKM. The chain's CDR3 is CASSSGTGVNIQYF. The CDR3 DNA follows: TGTGCCAGCAGTTCCGGGACAGGGGTTAACATTCAGTACTTC.

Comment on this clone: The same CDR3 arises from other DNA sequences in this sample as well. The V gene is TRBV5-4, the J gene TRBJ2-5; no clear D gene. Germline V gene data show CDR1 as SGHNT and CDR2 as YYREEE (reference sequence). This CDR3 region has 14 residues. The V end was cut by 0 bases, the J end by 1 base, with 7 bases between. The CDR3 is CASSLAGTQETQYF. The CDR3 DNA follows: TGTGCCAGCAGCTTGGCAGGTACCCAAGAGACCCAGTACTTC. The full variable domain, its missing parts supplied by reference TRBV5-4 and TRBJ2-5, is ETGVTQSPTHLIKTRGQQVTLRCSSQSGHNTVSWYQQALGQGPQFIFQYYREEENGRGNFPPRFSGLQFPNYSSELNVNALELDDSALYLCASSLAGTQETQYFGPGTRLLVL.

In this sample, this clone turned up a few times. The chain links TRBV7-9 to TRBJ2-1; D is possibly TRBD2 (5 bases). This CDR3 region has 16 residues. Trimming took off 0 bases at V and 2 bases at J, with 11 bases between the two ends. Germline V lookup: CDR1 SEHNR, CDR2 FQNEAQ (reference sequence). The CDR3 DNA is TGTGCCAGCAGCTTAGCAGGGCTAGCAACCTACAATGAGCAGTTCTTC. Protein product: CASSLAGLATYNEQFF.

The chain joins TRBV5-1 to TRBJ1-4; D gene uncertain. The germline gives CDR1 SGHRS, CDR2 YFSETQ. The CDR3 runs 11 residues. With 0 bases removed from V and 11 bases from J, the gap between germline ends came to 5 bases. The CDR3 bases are TGCGCCAGCAGCTTGGAAGGCAAACTGTTTTTT. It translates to CASSLEGKLFF.

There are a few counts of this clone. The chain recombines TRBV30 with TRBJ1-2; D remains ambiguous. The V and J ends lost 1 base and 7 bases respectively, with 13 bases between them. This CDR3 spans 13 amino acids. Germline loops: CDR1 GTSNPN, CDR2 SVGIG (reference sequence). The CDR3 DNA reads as TGTGCCTGGAGTGCCGGGATTGTGGGTGGCTACACCTTC. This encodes CAWSAGIVGGYTF. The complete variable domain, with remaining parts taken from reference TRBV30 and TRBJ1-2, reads SQTIHQWPATLVQPVGSPLSLECTVEGTSNPNLYWYRQAAGRGLQLLFYSVGIGQISSEVPQNLSASRPQDRQFILSSKKLLLSDSGFYLCAWSAGIVGGYTFGSGTRLTVV.